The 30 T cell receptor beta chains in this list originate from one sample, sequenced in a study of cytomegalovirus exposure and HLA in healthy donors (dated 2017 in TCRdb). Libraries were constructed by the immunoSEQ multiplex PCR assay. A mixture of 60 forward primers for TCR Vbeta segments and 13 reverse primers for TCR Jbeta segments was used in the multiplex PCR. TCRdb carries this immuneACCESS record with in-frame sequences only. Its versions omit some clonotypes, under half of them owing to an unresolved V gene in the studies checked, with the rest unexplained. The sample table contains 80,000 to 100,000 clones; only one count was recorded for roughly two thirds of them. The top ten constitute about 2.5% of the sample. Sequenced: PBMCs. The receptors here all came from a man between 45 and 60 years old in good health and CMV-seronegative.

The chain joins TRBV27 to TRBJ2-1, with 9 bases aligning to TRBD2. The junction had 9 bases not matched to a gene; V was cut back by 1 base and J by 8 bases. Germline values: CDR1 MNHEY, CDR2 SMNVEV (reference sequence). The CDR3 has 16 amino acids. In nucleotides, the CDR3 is TGTGCCAGCAGTTTATTATTAAGCGGGGGGCTCCATGAGCAGTTCTTC. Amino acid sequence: CASSLLLSGGLHEQFF.

The CDR3 coding sequence is TGTGCCAGCAGCCTCGGACAGACCCGTAATGAAAAACTGTTTTTT. The encoded protein is CASSLGQTRNEKLFF. V usage is TRBV7-2 and J usage is TRBJ1-4; TRBD1 might be the D (6 bases). CDR1 and CDR2 from the germline V gene are SGHTA and FQGNSA. The CDR3 sequence is 15 residues long. V lost 5 bases and J 4 bases, leaving 14 bases between the germline ends.

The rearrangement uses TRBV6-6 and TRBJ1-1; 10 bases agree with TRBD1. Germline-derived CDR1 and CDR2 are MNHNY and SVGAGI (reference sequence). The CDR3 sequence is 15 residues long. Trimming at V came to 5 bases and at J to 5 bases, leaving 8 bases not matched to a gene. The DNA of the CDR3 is TGTGCCAGCAGTCCGAGGGGGACAGGGGAGACTGAAGCTTTCTTT. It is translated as CASSPRGTGETEAFF.

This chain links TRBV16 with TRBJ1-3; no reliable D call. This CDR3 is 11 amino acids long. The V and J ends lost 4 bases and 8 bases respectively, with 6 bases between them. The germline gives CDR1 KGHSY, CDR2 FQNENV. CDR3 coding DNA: TGTGCCAGCAGCCTGGGCGACACCATATATTTT. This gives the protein CASSLGDTIYF. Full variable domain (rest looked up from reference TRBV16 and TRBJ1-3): GEEVAQTPKHLVRGEGQKAKLYCAPIKGHSYVFWYQQVLKNEFKFLISFQNENVFDETGMPKERFSAKCLPNSPCSLEIQATKLEDSAVYFCASSLGDTIYFGEGSWLTVV.

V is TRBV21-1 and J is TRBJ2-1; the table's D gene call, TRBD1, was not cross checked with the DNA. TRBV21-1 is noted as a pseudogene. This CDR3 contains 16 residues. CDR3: CASSKAPDRAHNEQFF. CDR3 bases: TGTGCCAGCAGCAAAGCGCCGGACAGGGCCCACAATGAGCAGTTCTTC.

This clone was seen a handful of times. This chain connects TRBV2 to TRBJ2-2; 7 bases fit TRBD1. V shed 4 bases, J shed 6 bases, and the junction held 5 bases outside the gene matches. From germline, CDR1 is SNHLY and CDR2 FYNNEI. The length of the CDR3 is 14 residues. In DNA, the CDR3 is TGTGCCAGCAGTGCAACAGGGGTCGCCGGGGAGCTGTTTTTT. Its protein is CASSATGVAGELFF.

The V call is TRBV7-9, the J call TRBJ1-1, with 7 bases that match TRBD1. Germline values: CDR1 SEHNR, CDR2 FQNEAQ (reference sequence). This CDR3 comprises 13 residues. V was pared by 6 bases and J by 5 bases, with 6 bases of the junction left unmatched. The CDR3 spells CASSPTGATEAFF. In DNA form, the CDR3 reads TGTGCCAGCAGTCCTACAGGGGCAACTGAAGCTTTCTTT.

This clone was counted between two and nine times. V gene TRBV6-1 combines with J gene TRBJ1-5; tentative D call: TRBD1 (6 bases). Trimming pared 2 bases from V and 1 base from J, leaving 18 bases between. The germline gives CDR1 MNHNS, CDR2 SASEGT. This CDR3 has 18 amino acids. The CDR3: CASSEQVKLGASNQPQHF. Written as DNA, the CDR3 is TGTGCCAGCAGTGAACAGGTAAAGTTGGGGGCAAGCAATCAGCCCCAGCATTTT.

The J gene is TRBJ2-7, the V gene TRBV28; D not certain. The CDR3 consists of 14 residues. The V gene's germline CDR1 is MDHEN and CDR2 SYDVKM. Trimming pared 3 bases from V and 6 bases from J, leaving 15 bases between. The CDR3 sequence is CASSFSLSSGEQYF. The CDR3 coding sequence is TGTGCCAGCAGTTTTTCCCTTTCGTCCGGCGAGCAGTACTTC.

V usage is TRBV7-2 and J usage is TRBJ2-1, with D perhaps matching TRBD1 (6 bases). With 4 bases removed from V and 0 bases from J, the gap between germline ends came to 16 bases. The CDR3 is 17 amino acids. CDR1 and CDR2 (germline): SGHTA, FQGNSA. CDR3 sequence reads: CASSSRPQGYSYNEQFF. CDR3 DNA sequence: TGTGCCAGCAGCTCTAGACCGCAGGGGTACTCCTACAATGAGCAGTTCTTC.

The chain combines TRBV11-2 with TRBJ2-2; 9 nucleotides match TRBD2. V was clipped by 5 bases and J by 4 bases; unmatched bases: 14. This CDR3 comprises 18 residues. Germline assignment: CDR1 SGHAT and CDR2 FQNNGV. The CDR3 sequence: CASSRRGLAGRVTGELFF. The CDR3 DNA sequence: TGTGCCAGCAGCCGTCGGGGGCTAGCGGGACGGGTCACCGGGGAGCTGTTTTTT.

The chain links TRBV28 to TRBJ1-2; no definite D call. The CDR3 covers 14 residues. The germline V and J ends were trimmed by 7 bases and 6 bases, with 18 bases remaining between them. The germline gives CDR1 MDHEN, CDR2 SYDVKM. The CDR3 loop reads CASTTPSGSHGYTF. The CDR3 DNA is TGTGCCAGCACCACCCCGTCCGGGAGCCATGGCTACACCTTC.

Here the CDR3 reads CASSLMVSGNTGELFF. Here the CDR3 DNA reads TGTGCCAGCAGCTTAATGGTTAGCGGGAACACCGGGGAGCTGTTTTTT. The gene calls are TRBV7-3 and TRBJ2-2; the D gene is possibly TRBD2 (6 bases). Looked up from germline, CDR1 is SGHTA and CDR2 is FQGTGA. CDR3 length equals 16 residues. Trimming cost V 1 base and J 1 base, with 10 bases left between them.

CDR3 bases: TGTGCCAGCAGTTACTGTCCAGGTAGCAATCAGCCCCAGCATTTT. This codes for CASSYCPGSNQPQHF. The gene calls are TRBV6-8 and TRBJ1-5; D gene ambiguous. The germline V and J ends were trimmed by 1 base and 0 bases, with 7 bases remaining between them. Germline CDR1 is MNHGY and CDR2 is SAAAGT. The CDR3 is 15 residues long.

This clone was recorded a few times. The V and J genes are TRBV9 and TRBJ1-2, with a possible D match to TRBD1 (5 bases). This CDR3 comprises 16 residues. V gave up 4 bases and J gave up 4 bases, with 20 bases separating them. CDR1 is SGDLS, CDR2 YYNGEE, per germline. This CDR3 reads CASSKQAGSTVYGYTF. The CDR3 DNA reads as TGTGCCAGCAGCAAACAGGCGGGGAGTACCGTCTATGGCTACACCTTC. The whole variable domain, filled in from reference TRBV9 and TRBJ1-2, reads DSGVTQTPKHLITATGQRVTLRCSPRSGDLSVYWYQQSLDQGLQFLIQYYNGEERAKGNILERFSAQQFPDLHSELNLSSLELGDSALYFCASSKQAGSTVYGYTFGSGTRLTVV.

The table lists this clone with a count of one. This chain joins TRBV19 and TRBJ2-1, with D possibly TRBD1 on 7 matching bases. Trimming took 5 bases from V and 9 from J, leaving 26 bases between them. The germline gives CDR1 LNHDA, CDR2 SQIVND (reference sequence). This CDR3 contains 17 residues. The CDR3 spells CASSPTPGQRRGVEQFF. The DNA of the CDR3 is TGTGCCAGTAGTCCAACCCCGGGACAGAGGCGGGGAGTTGAGCAGTTCTTC.

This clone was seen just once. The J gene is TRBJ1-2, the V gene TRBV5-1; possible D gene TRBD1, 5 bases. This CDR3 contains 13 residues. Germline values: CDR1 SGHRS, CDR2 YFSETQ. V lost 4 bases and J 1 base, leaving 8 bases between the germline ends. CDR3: CASSPGHNYGYTF. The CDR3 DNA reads TGCGCCAGCAGCCCCGGACATAACTATGGCTACACCTTC. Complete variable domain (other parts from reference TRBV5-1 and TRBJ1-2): KAGVTQTPRYLIKTRGQQVTLSCSPISGHRSVSWYQQTPGQGLQFLFEYFSETQRNKGNFPGRFSGRQFSNSRSEMNVSTLELGDSALYLCASSPGHNYGYTFGSGTRLTVV.

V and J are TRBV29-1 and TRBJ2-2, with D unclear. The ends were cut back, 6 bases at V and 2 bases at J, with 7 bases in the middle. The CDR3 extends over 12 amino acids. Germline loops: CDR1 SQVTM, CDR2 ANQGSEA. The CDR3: CSVTRNTGELFF. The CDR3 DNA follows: TGCAGCGTGACACGTAACACCGGGGAGCTGTTTTTT.

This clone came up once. In DNA, the CDR3 is TGTGCCAGCAGTTACTCGGTCGGAGCCGCCTCCTACGAGCAGTACTTC. It translates to CASSYSVGAASYEQYF. This sequence joins TRBV6-5 and TRBJ2-7; no firm D call. Per germline, CDR1 MNHEY and CDR2 SVGAGI. V lost 0 bases, J lost 0 bases, and 12 bases lay in between. The CDR3 length is 16 residues.

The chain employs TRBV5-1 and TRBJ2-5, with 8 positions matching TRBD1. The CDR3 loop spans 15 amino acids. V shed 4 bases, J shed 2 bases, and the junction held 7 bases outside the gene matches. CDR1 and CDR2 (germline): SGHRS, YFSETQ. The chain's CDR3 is CASSVRGQGQETQYF. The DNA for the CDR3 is TGCGCCAGCAGCGTGCGAGGACAGGGACAAGAGACCCAGTACTTC. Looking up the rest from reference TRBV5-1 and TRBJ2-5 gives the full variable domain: KAGVTQTPRYLIKTRGQQVTLSCSPISGHRSVSWYQQTPGQGLQFLFEYFSETQRNKGNFPGRFSGRQFSNSRSEMNVSTLELGDSALYLCASSVRGQGQETQYFGPGTRLLVL.

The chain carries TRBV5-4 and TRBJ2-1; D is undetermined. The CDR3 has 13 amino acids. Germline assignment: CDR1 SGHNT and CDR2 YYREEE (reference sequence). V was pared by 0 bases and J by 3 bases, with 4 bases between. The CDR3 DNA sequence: TGTGCCAGCAGCTTGGACGGCTACAATGAGCAGTTCTTC. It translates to CASSLDGYNEQFF.

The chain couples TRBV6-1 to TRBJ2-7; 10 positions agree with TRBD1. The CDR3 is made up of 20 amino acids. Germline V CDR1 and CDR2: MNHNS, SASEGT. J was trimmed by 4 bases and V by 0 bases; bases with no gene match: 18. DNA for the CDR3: TGTGCCAGCAGTGAAGCCGCGGGGACAGGGGTGATAAAAGGGTGGTACGAGCAGTACTTC. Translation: CASSEAAGTGVIKGWYEQYF.

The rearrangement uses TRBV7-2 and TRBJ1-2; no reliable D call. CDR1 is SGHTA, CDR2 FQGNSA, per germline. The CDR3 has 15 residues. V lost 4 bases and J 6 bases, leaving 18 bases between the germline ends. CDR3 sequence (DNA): TGTGCCAGCAGCTACCCCTACGGCGGGAGGAATGGCTACACCTTC. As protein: CASSYPYGGRNGYTF.

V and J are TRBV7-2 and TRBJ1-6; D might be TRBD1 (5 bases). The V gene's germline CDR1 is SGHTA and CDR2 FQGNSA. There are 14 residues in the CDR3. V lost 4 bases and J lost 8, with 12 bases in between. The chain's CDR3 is CASSYPQGYSPLHF. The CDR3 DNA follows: TGTGCCAGCAGCTACCCCCAGGGATATTCACCCCTCCACTTT.

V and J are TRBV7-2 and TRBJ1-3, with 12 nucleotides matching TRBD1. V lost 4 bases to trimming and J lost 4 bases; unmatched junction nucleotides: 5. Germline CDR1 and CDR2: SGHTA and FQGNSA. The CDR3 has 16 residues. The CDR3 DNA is TGTGCCAGCAGCTCGGCGGGACAGGGGGCAGGAAACACCATATATTTT. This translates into CASSSAGQGAGNTIYF.

The CDR3: CASRPQGDYGYTF. The CDR3 DNA sequence: TGTGCCAGCAGACCACAGGGGGACTATGGCTACACCTTC. The rearrangement uses TRBV28 and TRBJ1-2; TRBD1 aligns across 8 bases. The CDR3 has 13 amino acids. From germline, CDR1 is MDHEN and CDR2 SYDVKM. The V segment lost 6 bases and the J segment 3 bases; nucleotides outside the gene matches: 3.

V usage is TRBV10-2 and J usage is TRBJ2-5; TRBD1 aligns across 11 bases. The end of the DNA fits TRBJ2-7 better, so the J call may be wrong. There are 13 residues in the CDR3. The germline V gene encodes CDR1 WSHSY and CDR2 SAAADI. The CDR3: CASRGQGVDEQYF. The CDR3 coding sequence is TGCGCCAGCCGGGGACAGGGGGTTGACGAGCAGTACTTC.

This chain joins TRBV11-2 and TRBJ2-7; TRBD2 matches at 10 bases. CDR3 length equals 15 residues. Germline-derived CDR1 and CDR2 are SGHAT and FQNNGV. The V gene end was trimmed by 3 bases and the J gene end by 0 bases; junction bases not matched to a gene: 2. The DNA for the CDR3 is TGTGCCAGCAGCTTGGCTAGCGGGAGCTCCTACGAGCAGTACTTC. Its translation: CASSLASGSSYEQYF.

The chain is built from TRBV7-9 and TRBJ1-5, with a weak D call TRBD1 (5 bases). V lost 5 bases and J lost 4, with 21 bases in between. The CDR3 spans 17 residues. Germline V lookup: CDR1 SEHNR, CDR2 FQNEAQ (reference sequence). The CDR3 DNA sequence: TGTGCCAGCAGCCCAAGCCGATTGGGGCAGGTTAATCAGCCCCAGCATTTT. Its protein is CASSPSRLGQVNQPQHF.

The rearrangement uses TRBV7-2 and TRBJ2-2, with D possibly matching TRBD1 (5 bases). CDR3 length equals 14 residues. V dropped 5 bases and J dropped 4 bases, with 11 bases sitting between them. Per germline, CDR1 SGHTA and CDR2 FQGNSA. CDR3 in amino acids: CASSLGQFTGELFF. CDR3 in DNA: TGTGCCAGCAGCCTAGGACAATTCACCGGGGAGCTGTTTTTT.